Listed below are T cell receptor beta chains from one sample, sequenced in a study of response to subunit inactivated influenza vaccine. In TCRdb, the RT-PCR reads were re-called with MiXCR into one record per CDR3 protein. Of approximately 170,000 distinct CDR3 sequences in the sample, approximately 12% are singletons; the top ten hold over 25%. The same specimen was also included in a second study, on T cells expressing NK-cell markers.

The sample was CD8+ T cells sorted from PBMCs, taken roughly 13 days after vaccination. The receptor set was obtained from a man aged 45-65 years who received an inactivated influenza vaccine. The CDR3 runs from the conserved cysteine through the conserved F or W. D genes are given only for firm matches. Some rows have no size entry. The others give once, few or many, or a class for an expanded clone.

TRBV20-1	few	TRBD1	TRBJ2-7	TGCAGTGCTAGACTTCGGGACAGGGGCCACGAGCAGTACTTC	CSARLRDRGHEQYF
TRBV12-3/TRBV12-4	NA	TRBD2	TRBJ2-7	TGTGCCAGCAGCCCCGAACTAGCGGGGGGGTGGTACGAGCAGTACTTC	CASSPELAGGWYEQYF
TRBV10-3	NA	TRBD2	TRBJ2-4	TGTGCCATCAGTGAAGGGACTAGCGGGAGCGTAGGCAAAAACATTCAGTACTTC	CAISEGTSGSVGKNIQYF
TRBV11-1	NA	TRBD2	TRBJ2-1	TGTGCCAGCAGCCAGCGCCCAATAATAGCGGGGAGCCACAATGAGCAGTTCTTC	CASSQRPIIAGSHNEQFF
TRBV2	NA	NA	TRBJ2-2	TGTGCCAGCAGTTCACCGGACTATCCGGGGAGAACCGGGGAGCTGTTTTTT	CASSSPDYPGRTGELFF
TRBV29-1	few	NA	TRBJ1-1	TGCAGCGTTGAAGATCGGGCAGGCGTTATGAACACTGAAGCTTTCTTT	CSVEDRAGVMNTEAFF
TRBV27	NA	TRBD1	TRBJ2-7	TGTGCCAGCAGTTTCACAGGGGGGTACGAGCAGTACTTC	CASSFTGGYEQYF
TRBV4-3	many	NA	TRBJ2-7	TGCGCCAGCAGCCAAGATCTGGGGAACTACGAGCAGTACTTC	CASSQDLGNYEQYF
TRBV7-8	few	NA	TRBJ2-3	TGTGCCAGCAGCTCCGTCGACGGGGGGCGTAGGGATACGCAGTATTTT	CASSSVDGGRRDTQYF
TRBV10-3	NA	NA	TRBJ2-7	TGTGCCATCAGTGAGTCGGGAGTTACAGGGAGCTACGAGCAGTACTTC	CAISESGVTGSYEQYF
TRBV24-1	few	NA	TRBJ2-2	TGTGCCACCAGTGATCGGGCCGGGGAGCTGTTTTTT	CATSDRAGELFF
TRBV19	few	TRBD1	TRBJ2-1	TGTGCCAGTAGCGAAGACAGGGTGTTCTACAATGAGCAGTTCTTC	CASSEDRVFYNEQFF
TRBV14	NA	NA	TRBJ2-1	TGTGCCAGCAGCCAAATCGGGAGTTACAATGAGCAGTTCTTC	CASSQIGSYNEQFF
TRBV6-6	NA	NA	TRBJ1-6	TGTGCCAGCAGGTGGCAGGGTAATTCACCCCTCCACTTT	CASRWQGNSPLHF
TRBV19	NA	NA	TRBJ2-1	TGTGCCAGTAGCCAAGGACCGTATGAGCAGTTCTTC	CASSQGPYEQFF
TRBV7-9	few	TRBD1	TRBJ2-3	TGTGCCAGCAGCTTACCCCAGGGGGCAGATACGCAGTATTTT	CASSLPQGADTQYF
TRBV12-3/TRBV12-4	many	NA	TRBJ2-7	TGTGCCAGCAGTTTAGATAAGGTCAGGGGAGGCGAGCAGTACTTC	CASSLDKVRGGEQYF
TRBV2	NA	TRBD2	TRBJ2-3	TGTGCCAGCAAGGTGTACCTAGCGGCCACAGATACGCAGTATTTT	CASKVYLAATDTQYF
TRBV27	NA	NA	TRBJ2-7	TGTGCCAGCAGTATAATCGGACCCCTCGCCTACGAGCAGTACTTC	CASSIIGPLAYEQYF
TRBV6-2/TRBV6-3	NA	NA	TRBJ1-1	TGTGCCAGCAGTTACTCGAGTACCGGGGGCACTGAAGCTTTCTTT	CASSYSSTGGTEAFF
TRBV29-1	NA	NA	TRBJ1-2	TGCAGCGTGCTGATCGGAGGGTACGGAACTAACTATGGCTACACCTTC	CSVLIGGYGTNYGYTF
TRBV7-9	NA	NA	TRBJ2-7	TGTGCCAGCAGCTACGGACAGTTCTACGAGCAGTACTTC	CASSYGQFYEQYF
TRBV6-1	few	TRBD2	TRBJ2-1	TGTGCCAGCAGCCGACTTGGTAGCGGGAGGCCAGGGTGGCAGTTCTTC	CASSRLGSGRPGWQFF
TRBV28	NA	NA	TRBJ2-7	TGTGCCAGCAGTCAGATCTCGGGGCACGAGCAGTACTTC	CASSQISGHEQYF
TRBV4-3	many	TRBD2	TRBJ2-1	TGCGCCAGCAGCCAAGATCTAGCGGGAAGCTCCTACAATGAGCAGTTCTTC	CASSQDLAGSSYNEQFF
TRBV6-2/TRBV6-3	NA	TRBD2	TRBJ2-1	TGTGCCAGCAGTTACAACTCGGGACTAGCGGGCCGCTACAATGAGCAGTTCTTC	CASSYNSGLAGRYNEQFF
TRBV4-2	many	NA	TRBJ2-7	TGTGCCAGCAGCCAAGCGATCGGCAGGGAGAAGTCTTACGGATACGAGCAGTACTTC	CASSQAIGREKSYGYEQYF
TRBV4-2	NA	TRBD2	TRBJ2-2	TGTGCCAGCAGCTCTCTAGCGGGGGGGCCATCCGGGGAGCTGTTTTTT	CASSSLAGGPSGELFF
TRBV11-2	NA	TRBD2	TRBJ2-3	TGTGCCAGCAGCTCTATAGCGGGGGAGAACACAGATACGCAGTATTTT	CASSSIAGENTDTQYF
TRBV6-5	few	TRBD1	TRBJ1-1	TGTGCCAGCAGTTACTCGATTAAGGGGGCCACTGAAGCTTTCTTT	CASSYSIKGATEAFF
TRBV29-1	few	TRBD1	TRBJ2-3	TGCAGCGTTGAAGAAGTCCGGACAGGGTCAACAGATACGCAGTATTTT	CSVEEVRTGSTDTQYF
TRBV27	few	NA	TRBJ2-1	TGTGCCAGCAGGGAGGGACCGCCCTTAAATGAGCAGTTCTTC	CASREGPPLNEQFF
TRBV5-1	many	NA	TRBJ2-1	TGCGCCAGCAGCCCCGAGGGGTACAATGAGCAGTTCTTC	CASSPEGYNEQFF
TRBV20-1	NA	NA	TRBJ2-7	TGCAGTGCCAAGCCCACAGAGCTCTACGAGCAGTACTTC	CSAKPTELYEQYF
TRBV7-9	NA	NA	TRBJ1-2	TGTGCCAGCAGCTTAGGTCCAGGACACTATGGCTACACCTTC	CASSLGPGHYGYTF
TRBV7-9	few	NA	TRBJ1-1	TGTGCCAGCAGCTTGAACTGGGGTGAAGCTTTCTTT	CASSLNWGEAFF
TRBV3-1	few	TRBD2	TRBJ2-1	TGTGCCAGCAGCCAAGACCTGGCGGGAGGTCCCTACAATGAGCAGTTCTTC	CASSQDLAGGPYNEQFF
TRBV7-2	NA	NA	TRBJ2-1	TGTGCCAGCAGCTCGACATGGGGGTGGGATGAGCAGTTCTTC	CASSSTWGWDEQFF
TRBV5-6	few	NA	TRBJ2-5	TGTGCCAGCAGCCCGCTATATATGGGGAGTCAAGAGACCCAGTACTTC	CASSPLYMGSQETQYF
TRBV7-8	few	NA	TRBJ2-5	TGTGCCAGCACCCCAGTTCCCCAAGAGACCCAGTACTTC	CASTPVPQETQYF
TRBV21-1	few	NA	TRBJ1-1	TGTGCCAGCAGCAAAGGCGACACAGGGGGTGGTTTGGCTTTCTTT	CASSKGDTGGGLAFF
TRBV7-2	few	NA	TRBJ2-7	TGTGCCAGCAGCCCAAACCCATACTACGAGCAGTACTTC	CASSPNPYYEQYF
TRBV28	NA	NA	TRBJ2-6	TGTGCCAGCAGCGACGTCAAGGGGGCTGGGGCCAACGTCCTGACTTTC	CASSDVKGAGANVLTF
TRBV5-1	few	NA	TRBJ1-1	TGCGCCAGCAGCTTCCGCGGAGGGGGGACTGAAGCTTTCTTT	CASSFRGGGTEAFF
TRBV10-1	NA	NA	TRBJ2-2	TGCGCCAGCAAGGCAGGGACAACCGGGGAGCTGTTTTTT	CASKAGTTGELFF
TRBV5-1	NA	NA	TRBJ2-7	TGCGCCAGCCGGGGCCAACCAAGCCACGAGCAGTACTTC	CASRGQPSHEQYF
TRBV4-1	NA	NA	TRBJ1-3	TGCGCCAGCAGCCAAGAAATTCCCTCTGGAAACACCATATATTTT	CASSQEIPSGNTIYF
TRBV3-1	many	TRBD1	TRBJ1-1	TGTGCCAGCAGCCAAACCCGGGACAGGGATGGGAGGATGAACACTGAAGCTTTCTTT	CASSQTRDRDGRMNTEAFF
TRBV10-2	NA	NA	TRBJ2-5	TGCGCCAGCAGTGAGTCGATGTTGGGGACCCAGTACTTC	CASSESMLGTQYF
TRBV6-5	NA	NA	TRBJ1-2	TGTGCCAGCAGTTACGTAAATCAGGGAGGAAGCTATGGCTACACCTTC	CASSYVNQGGSYGYTF
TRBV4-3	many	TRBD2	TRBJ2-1	TGCGCCAGCAGCCAAGAAGGGGTGTCGCGGGGGGGCGCCTACAATGAGCAGTTCTTC	CASSQEGVSRGGAYNEQFF
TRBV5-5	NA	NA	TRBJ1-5	TGTGCCAGCAGCTTGGACGGGGGGTGGCAGCCCCAGCATTTT	CASSLDGGWQPQHF
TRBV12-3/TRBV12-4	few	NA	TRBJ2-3	TGTGCCAGCAGTTTAATGCGTACTAGCACAGATACGCAGTATTTT	CASSLMRTSTDTQYF
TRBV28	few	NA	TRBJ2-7	TGTGCCAGCAGTTTAGTCGGGGACACCTACGAGCAGTACTTC	CASSLVGDTYEQYF
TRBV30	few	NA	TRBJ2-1	TGTGCCTGGAGTGTTTATGACGGCGATGAGCAGTTCTTC	CAWSVYDGDEQFF
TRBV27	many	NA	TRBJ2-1	TGTGCCAGCAGTTTATGGGTAGGCAATGAGCAGTTCTTC	CASSLWVGNEQFF
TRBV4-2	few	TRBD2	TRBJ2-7	TGTGCCAGCAGCCAAGGGACCGGGACTAGCGGGGTTCTATACGAGCAGTACTTC	CASSQGTGTSGVLYEQYF